Listed here is a single TCR beta chain. Its antigen is not yet known. The junction departs from germline at one end; a sequencing error may be responsible. The donors were healthy, HIV-negative adults with no recently reported acute infections or vaccinations. Only Caucasian adults living in Nashville, Tennessee, USA were represented among the donors. In the unsorted samples, some 94 million PBMCs were counted, and genomic DNA was extracted using the QIAamp DNA Blood Mini kit. Blood was obtained by leukapheresis, after which PBMCs were separated by Ficoll-Histopaque density gradient centrifugation and cryopreserved in liquid nitrogen vapor phase. The data were obtained in a study of shared clonotypes between healthy human individuals (TCRdb year 2020). Regarding the research as a whole: Three men and a couple of women, aged 18 to 49 years, made up the cohort. To estimate repertoire size and how much clonotype sharing occurs between individuals, the study deeply sequenced the blood TCR repertoires of five or six healthy adults. To increase sequencing depth and limit assay-specific biases, different laboratories used diverse techniques to prepare libraries and sequence TCR repertoires. Between about 0.8 and 9 billion PBMCs per donor were obtained by leukapheresis. General findings and caveats noted by the study authors: Sampling was restricted to blood, and TCR repertoires in tissue are likely to differ from TCR repertoires in blood. Because the study included a small number of donors, the genetic and exposure-history diversity represented was limited. Pairwise subsampling indicated that sequencing depth was expected to affect the degree of clonotype sharing among donors.

CDR1 MGHDK and CDR2 SYGVNS were looked up in the germline V gene. The CDR3, from cysteine to phenylalanine, totals 14 residues. Only the CDR3 DNA is retained, 42 bases long and in frame from the first base. Using the deep immunoSEQ assay, multiplex PCR amplified TCR CDR3 regions from genomic DNA. Genomic DNA extracted from each cell subset was distributed evenly over all wells of several immunoSEQ 96-well plates, and each plate served as one replicate. For unsorted PBMC, 300 ng genomic DNA, equal to approximately 30,000 T cell genomes, was loaded into each replicate PCR. Genomic DNA from unsorted PBMC was sequenced over ten immunoSEQ deep assay plates. Purified libraries were measured with a Qubit 3.0 fluorometer, size-checked on a Bioanalyzer 2100, and measured again with the KAPA Library Quantification kit. Every immunoSEQ 96-well plate was sequenced on a dedicated single-read 150-cycle Illumina NextSeq 550 flow cell. The published analysis was carried out like this. Because only junctional sequences without quality scores were contained in the immunoSEQ output, filtering matching that applied to full-length reads could not be performed. To assign V/J genes and CDR3, sequences were annotated against IMGT germline references using PyIR, a Python wrapper for IgBLAST v1.9. Any read was removed if the V/J assignment was weak (E-value above 1e-6), the CDR3 was missing, or the read contained stop codons, out-of-frame junctions, or ambiguous translated residues. V3J clonotypes were defined by identical inferred V gene, J gene, and CDR3 amino acid sequence. Percentage overlap between repertoires was calculated by dividing the number of shared unique clonotypes by the size of the smaller repertoire. Repertoire richness was assessed with RTK rarefaction, the Chao1 estimator, and Recon v2.1 estimates of unobserved clonotypes. TCRdb holds this immuneACCESS table with in-frame rearrangements only. Some clones are missing; in checked studies, unresolved V genes explain under half, and the rest has no known cause. V and J calls and clone size are copied from that table; D and trimming were computed from the DNA. Across this sample there are hundreds of thousands of clones, with around 80% seen only once. About 12% of the sample comes from the top ten.

The sample was PBMCs. The source is a woman in her 40s in good health. Some clones in this sample may be carry-over from other donors' samples. Recombination connected TRBV25-1 to TRBJ1-1, with an unclear D gene assignment. The CDR3 region: CASRSPDENTGAFF. The base sequence is TGTGCCAGCAGGAGTCCAGACGAGAACACTGGAGCTTTCTTT.